This passage covers 9 T cell receptor beta chains from one sample sequenced in a study of cytomegalovirus exposure and HLA in healthy donors. Use of 60 Vbeta and 13 Jbeta primers characterized the PCR. Sequencing was performed with immunoSEQ multiplex PCR; in TCRdb, only in-frame clones are kept and a portion is missing. The profile shows tens of thousands of clones, 81% of them singletons. Material for sequencing was PBMCs. All receptors come from a human donor in good health.

The V and J genes are TRBV6-6 and TRBJ1-3, with D uncertain. Trimming shortened V by 5 bases and J by 2 bases, and 13 bases separated the two germline ends. Per germline, CDR1 MNHNY and CDR2 SVGAGI (reference sequence). This CDR3 spans 15 amino acids. The CDR3 bases are TGTGCCAGCAGTCGCGACACAACGCCTGGAAACACCATATATTTT. Protein product: CASSRDTTPGNTIYF.

This chain joins TRBV2 and TRBJ2-1, with 8 bases identical to TRBD2. V lost 6 bases, J lost 5 bases, and 9 bases stayed unmatched. CDR3 length: 15 amino acids. Germline V gene lookup returns CDR1 SNHLY and CDR2 FYNNEI. The CDR3 DNA reads as TGTGCCAGCAGCGCCTCGAGCGGGGGTAACAATGAGCAGTTCTTC. This sequence encodes CASSASSGGNNEQFF.

The rearrangement links TRBV5-1 to TRBJ1-2, with D hard to call. The CDR3 runs to 16 residues. The germline V gene has CDR1 SGHRS and CDR2 YFSETQ. Trimming pared 1 base from V and 4 bases from J, leaving 17 bases between. The CDR3 DNA reads TGCGCCAGCAGCTTGACCCCGAGTGGAGTAGGCTATGGCTACACCTTC. Encoded protein: CASSLTPSGVGYGYTF.

This clone has a handful of counts. The chain links TRBV19 to TRBJ1-5; D might be TRBD1 (6 bases). CDR3 length equals 14 residues. V was cut by 6 bases and J by 1 base, with 10 bases left in between. Germline V gene lookup returns CDR1 LNHDA and CDR2 SQIVND (reference sequence). CDR3 loop: CASRPDRSNQPQHF. The CDR3 nucleotides are TGTGCCAGTAGACCGGACAGAAGCAATCAGCCCCAGCATTTT.

The chain carries TRBV18 and TRBJ2-1, with 7 bases fitting TRBD2. Germline assignment: CDR1 KGHSH and CDR2 LQKENI. V was pared by 5 bases and J by 4 bases, with 8 bases of the junction left unmatched. This CDR3 comprises 15 residues. The CDR3 is CASSGGGRGYNEQFF. The DNA for the CDR3 is TGTGCCAGCTCAGGAGGCGGGAGAGGATACAATGAGCAGTTCTTC.

The chain employs TRBV5-4 and TRBJ2-3, with 7 bases identical to TRBD2. V was clipped by 3 bases and J by 0 bases; unmatched bases: 7. Germline CDR1 is SGHNT and CDR2 is YYREEE (reference sequence). The CDR3 sequence is 16 residues long. The DNA for the CDR3 is TGTGCCAGCAGCTGGGGGGGGAAAACTAGCACAGATACGCAGTATTTT. It codes for CASSWGGKTSTDTQYF.

The rearrangement links TRBV6-5 to TRBJ2-3; TRBD2 is a possible D gene (6 bases). V lost 4 bases and J lost 1, with 12 bases in between. CDR3 length equals 15 residues. Germline CDR1 reads MNHEY; CDR2 reads SVGAGI. CDR3 region: CASSWGEGRTDTQYF. In DNA, the CDR3 is TGTGCCAGCAGTTGGGGGGAAGGACGCACAGATACGCAGTATTTT.

The gene calls are TRBV27 and TRBJ1-5; D gene unclear. CDR1 is MNHEY, CDR2 SMNVEV, per germline (reference sequence). This CDR3 has 15 residues. Trimming pared 6 bases from V and 0 bases from J, leaving 12 bases between. CDR3 residues: CASSPTPYSNQPQHF. CDR3 DNA sequence: TGTGCCAGCAGCCCGACACCTTATAGCAATCAGCCCCAGCATTTT.

V and J are TRBV4-3 and TRBJ1-5; D unresolved. Germline V lookup: CDR1 LGHNA, CDR2 YSLEER. The CDR3 length is 14 residues. The V and J ends lost 2 bases and 3 bases respectively, with 8 bases between them. This CDR3 reads CASSQRRVNQPQHF. CDR3 sequence (DNA): TGCGCCAGCAGCCAAAGGAGGGTCAATCAGCCCCAGCATTTT.